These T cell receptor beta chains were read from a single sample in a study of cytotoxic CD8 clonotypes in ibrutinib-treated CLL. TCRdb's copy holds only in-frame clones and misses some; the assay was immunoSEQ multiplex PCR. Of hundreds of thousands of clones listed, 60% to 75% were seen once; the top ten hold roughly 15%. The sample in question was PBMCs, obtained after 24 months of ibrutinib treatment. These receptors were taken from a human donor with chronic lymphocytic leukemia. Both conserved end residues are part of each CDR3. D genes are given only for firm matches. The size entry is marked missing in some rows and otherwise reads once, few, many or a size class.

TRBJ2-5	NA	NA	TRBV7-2	CASSRGGLETQYF	TGTGCCAGCAGCCGCGGCGGGTTAGAGACCCAGTACTTC
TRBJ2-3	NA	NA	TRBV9	CASSDTDRDYNPTDTQYF	TGTGCCAGCAGCGATACTGACAGGGACTATAACCCCACAGATACGCAGTATTTT
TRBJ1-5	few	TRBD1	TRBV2	CASRTTGGSNQPQHF	TGTGCCAGCAGGACAACAGGGGGGAGCAATCAGCCCCAGCATTTT
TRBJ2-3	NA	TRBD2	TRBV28	CASSLASGSTDTQYF	TGTGCCAGCAGTTTAGCTAGCGGGTCTACAGATACGCAGTATTTT
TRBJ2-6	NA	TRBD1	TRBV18	CASSSNTGTGTGANVLTF	TGTGCCAGCTCATCGAACACCGGGACAGGGACCGGGGCCAACGTCCTGACTTTC
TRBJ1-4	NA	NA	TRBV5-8	CASSRRQSATNEKLFF	TGTGCCAGCAGCCGCAGACAGTCTGCAACTAATGAAAAACTGTTTTTT
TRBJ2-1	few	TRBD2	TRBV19	CASSIDAGGRYNEQFF	TGTGCCAGTAGTATAGACGCGGGAGGGCGTTACAATGAGCAGTTCTTC
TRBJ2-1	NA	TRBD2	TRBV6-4	CASSLAGGPNEQFF	TGTGCCAGCAGTTTAGCGGGAGGGCCGAATGAGCAGTTCTTC
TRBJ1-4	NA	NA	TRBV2	CASSETRSGSNEKLFF	TGTGCCAGCAGTGAAACGAGATCGGGATCTAATGAAAAACTGTTTTTT
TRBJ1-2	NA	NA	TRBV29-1	CSVEEIGRPTNYGYTF	TGCAGCGTTGAAGAAATTGGAAGACCTACTAACTATGGCTACACCTTC
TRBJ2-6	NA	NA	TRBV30	CAWSVGGAGANVLTF	TGTGCCTGGAGTGTGGGAGGAGCTGGGGCCAACGTCCTGACTTTC
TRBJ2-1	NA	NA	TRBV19	CASSRGTRNEQFF	TGTGCCAGTAGTAGAGGGACGAGGAATGAGCAGTTCTTC
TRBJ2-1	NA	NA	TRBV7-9	CASSLASPIHNEQFF	TGTGCCAGCAGCTTAGCTTCTCCCATCCACAATGAGCAGTTCTTC
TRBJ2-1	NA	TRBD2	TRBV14	CASSQTSGRVHEQFF	TGTGCCAGCAGCCAGACTAGCGGGAGGGTCCATGAGCAGTTCTTC
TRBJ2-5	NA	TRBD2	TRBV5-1	CASSQGTSGNLGETQYF	TGCGCCAGCAGCCAAGGGACTAGCGGGAATTTGGGAGAGACCCAGTACTTC
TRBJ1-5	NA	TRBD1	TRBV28	CASSLTGGANQPQHF	TGTGCCAGCAGTCTCACAGGGGGCGCAAATCAGCCCCAGCATTTT
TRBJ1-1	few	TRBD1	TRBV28	CASSFRDSAGAFF	TGTGCCAGCAGTTTCCGGGACAGCGCGGGGGCTTTCTTT
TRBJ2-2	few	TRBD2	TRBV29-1	CSATSGWLTGELFF	TGCAGCGCTACTAGCGGGTGGTTGACCGGGGAGCTGTTTTTT
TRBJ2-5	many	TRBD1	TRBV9	CASSVTGVETQYF	TGTGCCAGCAGCGTAACAGGGGTAGAGACCCAGTACTTC
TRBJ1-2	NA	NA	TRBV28	CASSFVQANYGYTF	TGTGCCAGCAGTTTTGTACAGGCGAACTATGGCTACACCTTC
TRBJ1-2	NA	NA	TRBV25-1	CASSEGGLNYGYTF	TGTGCCAGCAGTGAAGGGGGCTTGAACTATGGCTACACCTTC
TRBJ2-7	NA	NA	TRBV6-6	CASSYRTGMADEQYF	TGTGCCAGCAGTTACCGAACGGGGATGGCCGACGAGCAGTACTTC
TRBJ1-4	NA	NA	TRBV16	CASSQFKRAATNEKLFF	TGTGCCAGCAGCCAATTTAAAAGGGCTGCAACTAATGAAAAACTGTTTTTT
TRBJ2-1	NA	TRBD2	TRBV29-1	CSVASGTAYNEQFF	TGCAGCGTGGCCAGCGGGACCGCCTACAATGAGCAGTTCTTC
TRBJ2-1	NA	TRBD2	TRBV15	CATQGEREFNEQFF	TGTGCCACACAAGGGGAGCGGGAGTTCAATGAGCAGTTCTTC
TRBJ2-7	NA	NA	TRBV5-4	CASSLGDTGSYEQYF	TGTGCCAGCAGCTTGGGAGACACAGGATCCTACGAGCAGTACTTC
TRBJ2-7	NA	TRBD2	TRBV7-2	CASSAGTSAYYEQYF	TGTGCCAGCAGCGCCGGGACTAGCGCCTACTACGAGCAGTACTTC
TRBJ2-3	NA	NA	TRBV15	CATSWFVGTDTQYF	TGTGCCACCAGTTGGTTCGTAGGCACAGATACGCAGTATTTT
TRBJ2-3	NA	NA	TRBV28	CASSVDSTDTQYF	TGTGCCAGCAGTGTGGACAGCACAGATACGCAGTATTTT
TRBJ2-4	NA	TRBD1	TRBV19	CASSIGTGEDKNIQYF	TGTGCCAGTAGTATCGGGACAGGGGAAGACAAAAACATTCAGTACTTC
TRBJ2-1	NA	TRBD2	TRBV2	CASSIAGGDYNEQFF	TGTGCCAGCAGTATAGCGGGAGGCGACTACAATGAGCAGTTCTTC
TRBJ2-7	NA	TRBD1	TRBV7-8	CASSTQGATYEQYF	TGTGCCAGCAGCACACAGGGGGCGACCTACGAGCAGTACTTC
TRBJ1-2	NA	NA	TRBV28	CASSFGGSYGYTF	TGTGCCAGCAGTTTTGGGGGTTCCTATGGCTACACCTTC
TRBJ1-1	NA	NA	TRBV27	CASRAWGETGPEAFF	TGTGCCAGCAGGGCCTGGGGGGAAACCGGCCCTGAAGCTTTCTTT
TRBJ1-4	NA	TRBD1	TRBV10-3	CAISSGQGREKLFF	TGTGCCATCAGTTCGGGACAGGGAAGGGAAAAACTGTTTTTT
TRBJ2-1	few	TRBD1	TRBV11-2	CASRLRGLNEQFF	TGTGCCAGCAGACTCAGGGGGCTCAATGAGCAGTTCTTC
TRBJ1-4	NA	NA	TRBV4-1	CASSQAKRGGDGLFF	TGCGCCAGCAGCCAAGCAAAAAGAGGAGGAGACGGACTGTTTTTT
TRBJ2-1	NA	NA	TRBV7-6	CASSPRDYNEQFF	TGTGCCAGCAGCCCCCGAGACTACAATGAGCAGTTCTTC